This T cell receptor beta chain was found in a study of T cells in Graves' hyperthyroidism and ophthalmopathy. With V trimmed by 6 bases and J by 7 bases, 10 bases remained unmatched. The CDR3 has 15 residues. CDR1 and CDR2 from the germline V gene are SEHNR and FQNEAQ (reference sequence). Researchers amplified the TCR beta CDR3 regions from RNA transcripts. HTBI primers were the set used in a first-round RT-PCR of the TCR CDR3. MiXCR, run by TCRdb on the multiplex PCR reads, gives a single entry per CDR3 protein. The data contain around 600,000 distinct CDR3 sequences, 45% of them singletons. This TCR derives from an adult man with Graves' disease, either hyperthyroidism or ophthalmopathy (not recorded which). The chain recombines TRBV7-9 with TRBJ2-3; TRBD2 matches 10 bases. The sequencing input was peripheral blood or thyroid tissue (not recorded which). The CDR3: CASSLLAGASHTQYF. The DNA for the CDR3 is TGTGCCAGCAGTCTCCTAGCGGGAGCGTCTCATACGCAGTATTTT.